The 13 T cell receptor beta chains reported below all come from one sample, sequenced in a study of blood T cell repertoires in COVID-19. Libraries were prepared by immunoSEQ multiplex PCR; TCRdb keeps only in-frame clonotypes and omits some of them. The sample holds 200,000 to 250,000 clones, about 83% seen once. The sequencing input was PBMCs or T cells enriched from blood (not recorded which). These receptors were collected from a woman aged 50 to 60 who had recovered from COVID-19.

The chain has TRBV5-1 and TRBJ1-1; TRBD1 might be the D (5 bases). Germline V gene lookup returns CDR1 SGHRS and CDR2 YFSETQ. This CDR3 region has 15 residues. V shed 0 bases and J shed 2 bases, with 11 bases lying between them. CDR3 sequence (DNA): TGCGCCAGCAGCTTGGTTTGGGGGGGTAACACTGAAGCTTTCTTT. Translating gives CASSLVWGGNTEAFF.

This chain links TRBV4-1 with TRBJ2-7; unclear D gene. The germline CDR1 and CDR2 sequences are MGHRA and YSYEKL. CDR3 length equals 16 residues. V lost 1 base and J 5 bases, leaving 18 bases between the germline ends. CDR3 in amino acids: CASSQGSQATRHEQYF. Here the CDR3 DNA reads TGCGCCAGCAGCCAAGGGTCTCAAGCGACCCGACACGAGCAGTACTTC.

The chain carries TRBV28 and TRBJ1-5; 7 positions agree with TRBD1. This CDR3 contains 15 residues. V trimming: 5 bases; J trimming: 6 bases; junction bases outside the gene matches: 10. The V gene's germline CDR1 is MDHEN and CDR2 SYDVKM. CDR3 in amino acids: CASSPARGAGQPQHF. The CDR3, as DNA: TGTGCCAGCAGTCCCGCCAGGGGGGCCGGTCAGCCCCAGCATTTT. Combining the CDR3 with reference TRBV28 and TRBJ1-5 gives the whole variable domain DVKVTQSSRYLVKRTGEKVFLECVQDMDHENMFWYRQDPGLGLRLIYFSYDVKMKEKGDIPEGYSVSREKKERFSLILESASTNQTSMYLCASSPARGAGQPQHFGDGTRLSIL.

This clone has just one count. The chain uses TRBV5-1 and TRBJ2-2; TRBD1 matches at 11 bases. The CDR3 extends over 15 amino acids. Germline assignment: CDR1 SGHRS and CDR2 YFSETQ. The ends lost 4 bases at V and 6 bases at J; junction bases unmatched: 5. The CDR3 reads CASSARTGGSGELFF. The CDR3, as DNA: TGCGCCAGCAGCGCCCGGACAGGGGGCTCCGGGGAGCTGTTTTTT.

The chain is built from TRBV25-1 and TRBJ1-1; TRBD1 agrees at 8 bases. Germline V gives CDR1 MGHDK, CDR2 SYGVNS. CDR3 length equals 14 residues. V lost 6 bases, J lost 4 bases, and 7 bases stayed unmatched. The CDR3 nucleotides read TGTGCCAGCAGCGTACAGGGGGTGCCCACTGAAGCTTTCTTT. Protein: CASSVQGVPTEAFF.

The J gene is TRBJ1-5, the V gene TRBV9, with TRBD1 as a possible D gene (5 bases). This CDR3 is 12 amino acids long. Germline V CDR1 and CDR2: SGDLS, YYNGEE. V was clipped by 4 bases and J by 6 bases, with 8 bases between them. In DNA, the CDR3 is TGTGCCAGCAGCCAGGGAGGTCAGCCCCAGCATTTT. Translated: CASSQGGQPQHF.

V gene TRBV3-1 (or the pseudogene TRBV3-2) combines with J gene TRBJ2-3; D uncertain. Deletions cut 3 bases from V and 1 base from J, with 14 bases between. CDR1 LGHDT and CDR2 YNNKEL come from the germline V gene (reference sequence). This CDR3 is 16 amino acids long. CDR3 nucleotides: TGTGCCAGCAGCCACCGAGGAGACCCCCGCACAGATACGCAGTATTTT. Encoded protein: CASSHRGDPRTDTQYF.

CDR3 nucleotide sequence: TGTGCCACCCAGGGGCGGGACACCATATATTTT. It specifies CATQGRDTIYF. The rearrangement uses TRBV12-3 or TRBV12-4 and TRBJ1-3; a weak D match, TRBD1 (6 bases). This CDR3 comprises 11 residues. The V end was cut by 10 bases, the J end by 8 bases, with 12 bases between.

The rearrangement links TRBV15 to TRBJ1-5, with D tentatively TRBD1 (5 bases). The CDR3 contains 14 residues. Per germline, CDR1 LNHNV and CDR2 YYDKDF (reference sequence). Trimming took 3 bases from V and 6 from J, leaving 12 bases between them. CDR3 DNA sequence: TGTGCCACCAGCAGCAATTCCAGGGTTCAGCCCCAGCATTTT. Amino acids: CATSSNSRVQPQHF.

The rearrangement joins TRBV7-8 to TRBJ1-5, with D unresolved. V was cut by 5 bases and J by 9 bases, with 20 bases left in between. The germline CDR1 and CDR2 sequences are SGHVS and FQNEAQ. The CDR3 length is 15 residues. CDR3 sequence: CASSETLQSGRPQHF. For the CDR3, the DNA is TGTGCCAGCAGCGAGACACTTCAAAGTGGGCGGCCCCAGCATTTT.

The V gene is TRBV3-1 (or the pseudogene TRBV3-2), the J gene TRBJ2-7; the match to TRBD1 covers 9 bases. The CDR3 covers 15 residues. Trimming took 4 bases from V and 1 from J; bases not matched to a gene: 5. Germline CDR1 and CDR2: LGHDT and YNNKEL (reference sequence). The CDR3 sequence: CASSPNRGRSYEQYF. The CDR3, as DNA: TGTGCCAGCAGCCCTAACAGGGGGCGGTCCTACGAGCAGTACTTC.

The chain couples TRBV5-4 to TRBJ2-7; TRBD2 matches 10 bases. Germline CDR1 and CDR2: SGHNT and YYREEE (reference sequence). With V trimmed by 4 bases and J by 9 bases, 13 bases remained unmatched. The CDR3 contains 15 residues. CDR3 nucleotides: TGTGCCAGCAGCGCCCGGTCTAGCGGGAGCGGGGGGCAGTACTTC. Protein: CASSARSSGSGGQYF.

The CDR3 DNA reads as TGTGCCAGCTCCCGCCTTGGCGCAGGAAACACTGAAGCTTTCTTT. Amino acid sequence: CASSRLGAGNTEAFF. The chain links TRBV18 to TRBJ1-1; no definite D call. Germline V CDR1 and CDR2: KGHSH, LQKENI. V lost 6 bases to trimming and J lost 2 bases, with 16 bases between them. The length of the CDR3 is 15 residues.